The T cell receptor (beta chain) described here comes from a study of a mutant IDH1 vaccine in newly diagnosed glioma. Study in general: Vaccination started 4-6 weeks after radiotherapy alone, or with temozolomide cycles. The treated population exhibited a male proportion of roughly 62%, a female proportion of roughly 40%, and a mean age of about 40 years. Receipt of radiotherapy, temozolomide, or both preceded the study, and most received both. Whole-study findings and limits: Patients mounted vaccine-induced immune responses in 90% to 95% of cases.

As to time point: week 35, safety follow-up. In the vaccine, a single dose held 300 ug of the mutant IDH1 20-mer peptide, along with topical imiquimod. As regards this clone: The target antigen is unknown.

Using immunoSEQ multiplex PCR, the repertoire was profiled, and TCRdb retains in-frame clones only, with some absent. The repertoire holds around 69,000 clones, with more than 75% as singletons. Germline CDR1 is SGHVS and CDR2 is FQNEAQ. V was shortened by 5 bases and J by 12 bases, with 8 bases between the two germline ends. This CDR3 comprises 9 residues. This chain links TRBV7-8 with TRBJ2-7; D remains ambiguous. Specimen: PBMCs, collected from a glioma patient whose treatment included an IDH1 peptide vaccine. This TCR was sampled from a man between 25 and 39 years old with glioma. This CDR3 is CASSPEWYF. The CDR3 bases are TGTGCCAGCAGCCCGGAGTGGTACTTC.